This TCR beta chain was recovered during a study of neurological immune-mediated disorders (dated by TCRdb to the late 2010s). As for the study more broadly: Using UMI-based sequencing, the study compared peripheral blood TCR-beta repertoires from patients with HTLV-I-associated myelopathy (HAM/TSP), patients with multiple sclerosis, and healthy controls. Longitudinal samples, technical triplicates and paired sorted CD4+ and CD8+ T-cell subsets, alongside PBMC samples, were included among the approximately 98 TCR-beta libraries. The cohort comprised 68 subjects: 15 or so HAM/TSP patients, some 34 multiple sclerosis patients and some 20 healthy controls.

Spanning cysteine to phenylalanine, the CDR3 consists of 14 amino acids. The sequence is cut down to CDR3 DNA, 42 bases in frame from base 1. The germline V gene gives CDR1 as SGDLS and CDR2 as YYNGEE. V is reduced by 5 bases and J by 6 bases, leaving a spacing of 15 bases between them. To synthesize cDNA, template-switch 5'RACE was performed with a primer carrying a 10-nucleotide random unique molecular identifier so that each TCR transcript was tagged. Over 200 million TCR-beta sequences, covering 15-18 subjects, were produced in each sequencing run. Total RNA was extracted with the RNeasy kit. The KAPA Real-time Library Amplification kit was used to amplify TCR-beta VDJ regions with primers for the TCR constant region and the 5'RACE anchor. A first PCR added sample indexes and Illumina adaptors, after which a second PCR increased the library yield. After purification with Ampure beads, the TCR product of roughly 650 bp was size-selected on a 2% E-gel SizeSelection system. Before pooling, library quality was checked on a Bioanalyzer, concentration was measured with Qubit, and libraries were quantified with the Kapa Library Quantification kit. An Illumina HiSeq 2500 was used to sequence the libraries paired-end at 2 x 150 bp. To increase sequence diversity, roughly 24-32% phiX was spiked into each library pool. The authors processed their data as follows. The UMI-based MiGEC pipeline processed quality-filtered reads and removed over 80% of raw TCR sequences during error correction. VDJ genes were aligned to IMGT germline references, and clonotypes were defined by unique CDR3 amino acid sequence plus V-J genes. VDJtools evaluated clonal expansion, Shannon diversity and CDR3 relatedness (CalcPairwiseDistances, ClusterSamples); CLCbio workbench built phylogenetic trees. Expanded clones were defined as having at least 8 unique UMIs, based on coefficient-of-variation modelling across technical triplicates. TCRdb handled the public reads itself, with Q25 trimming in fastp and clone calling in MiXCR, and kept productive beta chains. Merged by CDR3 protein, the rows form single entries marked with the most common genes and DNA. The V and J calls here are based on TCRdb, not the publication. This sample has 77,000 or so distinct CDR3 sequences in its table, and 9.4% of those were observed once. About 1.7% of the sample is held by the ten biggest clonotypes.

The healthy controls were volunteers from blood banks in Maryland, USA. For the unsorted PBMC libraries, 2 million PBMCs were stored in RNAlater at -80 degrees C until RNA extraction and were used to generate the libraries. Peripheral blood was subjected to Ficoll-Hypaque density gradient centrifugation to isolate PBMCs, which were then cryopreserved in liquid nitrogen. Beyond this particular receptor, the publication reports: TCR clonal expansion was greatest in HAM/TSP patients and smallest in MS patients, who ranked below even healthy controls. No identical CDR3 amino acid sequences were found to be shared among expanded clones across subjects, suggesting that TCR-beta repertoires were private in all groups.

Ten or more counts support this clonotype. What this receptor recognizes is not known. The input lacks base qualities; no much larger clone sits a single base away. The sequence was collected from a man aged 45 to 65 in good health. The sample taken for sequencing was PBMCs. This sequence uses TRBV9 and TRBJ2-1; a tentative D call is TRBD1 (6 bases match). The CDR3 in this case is CASSSRQEFNEQFF. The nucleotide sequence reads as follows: TGTGCCAGCAGTTCTAGACAGGAATTCAATGAGCAGTTCTTC.